Given below is one T cell receptor beta chain in context. Its antigen is still unknown. No base-level quality is on record; no much larger clone is a single base apart. The CDR3 holds 14 amino acids from the cysteine to the phenylalanine. Only the CDR3 DNA is retained, 42 bases long and in frame from the first base. From a lookup of the germline V gene, CDR1 and CDR2 are MNHEY and SVGEGT. Trimming takes 5 bases off V and 9 bases off J; junction bases not matched to a gene: 7. The donors were 40 or so Caucasian individuals from Russia, aged roughly 6 to 90 years, who were systemically healthy. Each donor gave roughly 11 milliliters of peripheral blood, drawn into EDTA-treated Vacutainer tubes. PBMCs were isolated by Ficoll-Paque density-gradient centrifugation, with at least 7 million obtained per sample. Total RNA, at least 6 micrograms per sample, was extracted from PBMCs with Trizol reagent. For every donor, an aliquot of PBMCs went through flow cytometry to measure the percentages of naive CD45RAhigh/CD27high T cells.

This entry belongs to a study of blood T cells in healthy people across ages (dated by TCRdb to the mid-2010s). Looking at the study overall: Template switching captured roughly one uniquely barcoded TCR beta cDNA molecule per two T cells in model experiments. To track age-related changes in TCR beta repertoire diversity, the study relied on deep sequencing normalized with unique cDNA molecular identifiers. The donors were split into four age groups: young (average roughly 15 years), middle-aged (39), aged (more than 55) and long-lived (roughly 80). To avoid experimental bias, donors of different ages were distributed randomly across sequencing lanes. The study analyzed two additional independent replicas of 1 million unique cDNA reads from the same blood draw for two donors, one aged 18 to 29 and one aged 80 or older. Broad study findings and their caveats: The percentage of naive T cells measured by flow cytometry correlated strongly with observed TCR beta diversity. Compared with the aged group, the long-lived group had more naive CD4+ T cells, fewer expanded clones and increased TCR diversity, a pattern suggesting age selection. Conclusive comparison of naive and antigen-experienced compartments was prevented by the profiling of bulk unsorted PBMCs. The CMV infection status of donors was not known, potentially confounding age-related changes in expanded clonotypes. Total diversity estimates from one million sequenced T cells were considered lower bounds and underestimates. As age increased, observed TCR beta diversity per million T cells dropped in a roughly linear way, and a significant reduction was already evident by age about 36.

Receptors were amplified or captured by 5' RACE. This sample was sequenced with an Illumina HiSeq 2500. The second PCR ran for about 6 to 12 cycles and used a J-beta primer mix along with a sample-barcoded 5' primer. A unique molecular identifier was introduced onto each TCR beta cDNA molecule by a template-switch 5' adaptor carrying 12 random nucleotides. Each sample yielded at least 2.5 million CDR3-containing paired-end reads. All of the RNA was converted into first-strand cDNA using the Mint cDNA synthesis kit, with a TRBC-specific oligonucleotide serving as the primer. Following uracil-DNA glycosylase treatment, a first 18-cycle PCR with universal primers M1SS and BC2_uni_R was performed on all cDNA. In the paper's pipeline: For normalization, 1 million high-quality reads, each with a distinct molecular identifier, were randomly selected from each sample. Reads sharing molecular identifiers were discarded rather than binned into consensus sequences. MiTCR, set to a Q25 quality threshold and the strictest error-elimination algorithm, was used for CDR3 identification, clonotype clustering and error correction. Lower-bound total TCR beta diversity was estimated with a nonparametric unseen species model using Euler transformation. Through fastp at Q25 and MiXCR, TCRdb rebuilt clones from the public reads, retaining in-frame beta chains. Rows merge per CDR3 protein into single entries with the most common DNA and genes. In this record, the V and J calls reflect TCRdb's handling and not the investigators' own analysis. A total of approximately 360,000 distinct CDR3 sequences appear in this sample, 52% of them only once. The biggest ten clones account for approximately 51% of the sample.

The receptor was isolated from a man between 60 and 75 years old in good health. The source material was blood. The chain joins TRBV6-2 or TRBV6-3 to TRBJ1-6, with 7 bases in between that match TRBD1. Here is the DNA: TGTGCCAGCAGTAAGGGGGCATCAGGTTCACCCCTCCACTTT. The encoded protein is CASSKGASGSPLHF.